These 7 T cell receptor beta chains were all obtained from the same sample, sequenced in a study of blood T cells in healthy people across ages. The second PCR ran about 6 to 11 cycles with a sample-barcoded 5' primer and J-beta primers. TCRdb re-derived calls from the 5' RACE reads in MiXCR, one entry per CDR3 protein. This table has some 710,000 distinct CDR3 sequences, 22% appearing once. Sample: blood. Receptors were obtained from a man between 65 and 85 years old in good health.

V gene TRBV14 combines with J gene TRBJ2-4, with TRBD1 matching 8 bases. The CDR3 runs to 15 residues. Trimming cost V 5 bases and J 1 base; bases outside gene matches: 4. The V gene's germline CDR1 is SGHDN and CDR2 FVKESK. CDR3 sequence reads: CASSGQGKAKNIQYF. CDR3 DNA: TGTGCCAGCAGCGGACAGGGAAAGGCCAAAAACATTCAGTACTTC.

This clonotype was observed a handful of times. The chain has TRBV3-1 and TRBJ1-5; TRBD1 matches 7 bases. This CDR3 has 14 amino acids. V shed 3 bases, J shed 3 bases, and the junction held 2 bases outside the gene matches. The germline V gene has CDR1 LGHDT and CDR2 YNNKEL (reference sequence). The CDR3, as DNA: TGTGCCAGCAGCCAGGGGACAGACAATCAGCCCCAGCATTTT. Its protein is CASSQGTDNQPQHF.

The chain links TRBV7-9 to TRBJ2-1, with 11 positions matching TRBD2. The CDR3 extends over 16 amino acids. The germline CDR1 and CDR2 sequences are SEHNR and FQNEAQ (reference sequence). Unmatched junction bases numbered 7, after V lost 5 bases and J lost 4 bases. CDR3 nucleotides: TGTGCCAGCAGCCCCACTAGCGGGGGCCGGTACAATGAGCAGTTCTTC. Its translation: CASSPTSGGRYNEQFF.

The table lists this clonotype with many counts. CDR3 in amino acids: CSVEDGASYEQYF. DNA for the CDR3: TGCAGCGTTGAAGACGGGGCTTCCTACGAGCAGTACTTC. The chain has TRBV29-1 and TRBJ2-7; D is perhaps TRBD1 or TRBD2 (5 bases each). Germline CDR1 and CDR2: SQVTM and ANQGSEA. The CDR3 extends over 13 amino acids. Trimming removed 0 bases at V and 1 base at J, with 7 bases between.

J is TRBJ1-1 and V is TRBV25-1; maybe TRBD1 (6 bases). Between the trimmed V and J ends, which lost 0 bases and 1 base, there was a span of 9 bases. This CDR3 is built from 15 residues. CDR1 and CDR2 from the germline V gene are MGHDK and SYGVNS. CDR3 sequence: CASSEYRGSNTEAFF. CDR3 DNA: TGTGCCAGCAGTGAATACAGGGGCTCGAACACTGAAGCTTTCTTT.

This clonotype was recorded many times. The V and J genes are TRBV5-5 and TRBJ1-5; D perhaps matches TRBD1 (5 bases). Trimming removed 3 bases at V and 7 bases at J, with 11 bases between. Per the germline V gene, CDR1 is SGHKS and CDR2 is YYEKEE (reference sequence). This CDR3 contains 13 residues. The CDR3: CASSSQGRQPQHF. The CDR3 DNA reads TGTGCCAGCAGCTCGCAGGGCCGGCAGCCCCAGCATTTT.

CDR3 bases: TGTGCCAGCGGGAGCAGGGGTACTGAAGCTTTCTTT. Translating it yields CASGSRGTEAFF. The chain links TRBV7-9 to TRBJ1-1; D may be TRBD1 (6 bases). V dropped 8 bases and J dropped 5 bases, with 12 bases sitting between them. CDR1 SEHNR and CDR2 FQNEAQ come from the germline V gene (reference sequence). CDR3 length: 12 residues.